This paragraph covers one T cell receptor beta chain sequence. Its matching antigen is unknown. The data were obtained in a study of T cell responses to AZD1222 COVID-19 vaccine. Findings of the study overall: Donors were chiefly white British, with a greater number of females, and clonal diversity was perhaps underestimated. Repertoires in all cases were sampled only once the peak T cell response had passed. Variant regions that are unmutated are reportedly the target of nearly half of spike-specific TCRs.

The CDR3 runs 14 residues. Germline lookup yields CDR1 MNHEY and CDR2 SVGAGI. With 2 bases removed from V and 10 bases from J, the gap between germline ends came to 15 bases. Profiling relied on immunoSEQ multiplex PCR, and the TCRdb table lists in-frame clones only, not all of them. Among 95,000 to 110,000 clones, about 90% were seen once, and the ten largest hold 20%. The genes are TRBV6-5 and TRBJ2-1, with D perhaps matching TRBD1 (5 bases). This TCR came from an adult in good health. The source was peripheral blood, collected on day 0 of AZD1222 vaccination. Written as DNA, the CDR3 is TGTGCCAGCAGTTACAATTCCGTCAGGGCCGAGCAGTTCTTC. Translation gives CASSYNSVRAEQFF.